Each of the 9 T cell receptor beta chains below was sequenced from the same sample in a study of cytomegalovirus exposure and HLA in healthy donors. Both 60 Vbeta primers and 13 Jbeta primers went into the PCR. Assay: immunoSEQ multiplex PCR; the TCRdb copy retains only in-frame clones and omits some. The sample contains over 30,000 clones, about 60% of which appear only once. Sequenced: PBMCs. Receptor source: a man aged 50 to 60 in good health and CMV-seropositive.

This rearrangement joins TRBV10-3 to TRBJ2-6; 11 nucleotides agree with TRBD1. The J segment lost 0 bases and the V segment lost 5 bases, leaving 3 bases of the junction unmatched. CDR3 length: 17 amino acids. Per the germline V gene, CDR1 is ENHRY and CDR2 is SYGVKD. The CDR3 DNA sequence: TGTGCCATCAGTCCCGGGACAGGGGGCTCTGGGGCCAACGTCCTGACTTTC. It is translated as CAISPGTGGSGANVLTF.

V gene TRBV29-1 combines with J gene TRBJ1-4, with D maybe TRBD1 (5 bases). V was cut by 6 bases and J by 8 bases, with 22 bases left in between. There are 15 residues in the CDR3. CDR1 is SQVTM and CDR2 is ANQGSEA in the germline V gene. The CDR3 nucleotides read TGCAGCGTGGAGGGACGGCATACTAGCGGGGAAAAACTGTTTTTT. This sequence encodes CSVEGRHTSGEKLFF.

This clone has more than one count but fewer than ten. The chain recombines TRBV14 with TRBJ1-2; 7 bases agree with TRBD1. Germline CDR1 is SGHDN and CDR2 is FVKESK. After removal of 6 bases from V and 4 bases from J, the junction contained 5 bases not matched to a gene. CDR3 length: 13 residues. CDR3 DNA: TGTGCCAGCAGTGTCGACAGGGCCTATGGCTACACCTTC. Amino acids: CASSVDRAYGYTF.

This clone was counted between two and nine times. The DNA of the CDR3 is TGCGCCAGCAGTCGGGTGGGACAGGGGTCCCACTCCTACGAGCAGTACTTC. Protein product: CASSRVGQGSHSYEQYF. This rearrangement joins TRBV10-2 to TRBJ2-7; 10 bases line up with TRBD1. The germline gives CDR1 WSHSY, CDR2 SAAADI. CDR3 length: 17 amino acids. The trim removed 5 bases at V and 0 bases at J, leaving 10 bases unmatched.

The gene calls are TRBV4-1 and TRBJ1-2; no definite D call. CDR1 and CDR2 from the germline V gene are MGHRA and YSYEKL. The V gene lost 1 base and the J gene lost 10 bases, with 13 bases spanning the gap. The CDR3 is made up of 13 amino acids. The CDR3 region is CASSQVAGQLYTF. The CDR3 DNA follows: TGCGCCAGCAGCCAAGTCGCGGGCCAGCTCTACACCTTC.

This clone has just one count. The genes are TRBV9 and TRBJ2-3; TRBD2 agrees at 9 bases. The V gene's germline CDR1 is SGDLS and CDR2 YYNGEE. Trimming at V came to 0 bases and at J to 6 bases, leaving 8 bases not matched to a gene. This CDR3 spans 16 amino acids. The CDR3 region is CASSVEAGGPPDTQYF. For the CDR3, the DNA is TGTGCCAGCAGCGTAGAGGCGGGAGGGCCGCCTGATACGCAGTATTTT.

The chain combines TRBV7-3 with TRBJ2-5; TRBD1 matches at 8 bases. V shed 6 bases and J 3 bases; nucleotides not matched to a gene: 6. The germline V gene encodes CDR1 SGHTA and CDR2 FQGTGA. CDR3 length: 14 residues. For the CDR3, the DNA is TGTGCCAGCAGGGAGACAGGGGATAAAGAGACCCAGTACTTC. Its translation is CASRETGDKETQYF.

V usage is TRBV2 and J usage is TRBJ2-1; tentative D call: TRBD1 (5 bases). Deletions cut 7 bases from V and 10 bases from J, with 14 bases between. The germline gives CDR1 SNHLY, CDR2 FYNNEI. This CDR3 spans 12 amino acids. DNA of the CDR3: TGTGCCAGCAACCTCAGGGCAAAGGAGCAGTTCTTC. It codes for CASNLRAKEQFF.

The chain carries TRBV30 and TRBJ2-7, with 7 bases identical to TRBD1. The trim removed 2 bases at V and 2 bases at J, leaving 9 bases unmatched. CDR1 is GTSNPN, CDR2 SVGIG, per germline (reference sequence). The CDR3 is made up of 15 amino acids. CDR3 sequence reads: CAWSPKVDRAYEQYF. CDR3 nucleotides: TGTGCCTGGAGTCCTAAGGTTGACAGGGCCTACGAGCAGTACTTC.